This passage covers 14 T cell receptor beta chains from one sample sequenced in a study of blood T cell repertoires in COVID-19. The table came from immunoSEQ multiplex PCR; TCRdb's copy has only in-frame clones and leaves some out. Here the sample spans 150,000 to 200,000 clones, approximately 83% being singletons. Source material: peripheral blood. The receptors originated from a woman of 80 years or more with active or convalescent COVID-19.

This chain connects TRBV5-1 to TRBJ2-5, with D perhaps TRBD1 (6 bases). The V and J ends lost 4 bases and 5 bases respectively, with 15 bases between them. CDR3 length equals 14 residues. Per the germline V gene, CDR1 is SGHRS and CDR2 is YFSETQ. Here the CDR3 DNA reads TGCGCCAGCAGCCAGGGGACCACTCGGGAGACCCAGTACTTC. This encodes CASSQGTTRETQYF.

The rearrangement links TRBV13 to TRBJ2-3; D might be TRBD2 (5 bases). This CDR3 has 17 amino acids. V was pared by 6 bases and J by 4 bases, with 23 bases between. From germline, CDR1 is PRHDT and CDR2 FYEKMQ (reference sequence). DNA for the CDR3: TGTGCCAGCAGTGTTGTCGCCCGACTTGGGAGTGCAGATACGCAGTATTTT. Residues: CASSVVARLGSADTQYF.

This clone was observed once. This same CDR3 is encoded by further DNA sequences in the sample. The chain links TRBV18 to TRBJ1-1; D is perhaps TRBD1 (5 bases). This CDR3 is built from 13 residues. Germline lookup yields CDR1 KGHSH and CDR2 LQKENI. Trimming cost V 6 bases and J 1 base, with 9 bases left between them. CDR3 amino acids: CASSPTGNTEAFF. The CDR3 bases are TGTGCCAGCTCCCCCACAGGGAACACTGAAGCTTTCTTT.

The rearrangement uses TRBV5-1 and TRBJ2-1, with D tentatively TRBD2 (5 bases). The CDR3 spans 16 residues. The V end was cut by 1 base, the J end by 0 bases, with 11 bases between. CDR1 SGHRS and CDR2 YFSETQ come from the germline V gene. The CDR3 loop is CASSLLATTSYNEQFF. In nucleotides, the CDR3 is TGCGCCAGCAGCTTGTTAGCGACCACCTCCTACAATGAGCAGTTCTTC. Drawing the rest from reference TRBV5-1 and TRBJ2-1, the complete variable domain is KAGVTQTPRYLIKTRGQQVTLSCSPISGHRSVSWYQQTPGQGLQFLFEYFSETQRNKGNFPGRFSGRQFSNSRSEMNVSTLELGDSALYLCASSLLATTSYNEQFFGPGTRLTVL.

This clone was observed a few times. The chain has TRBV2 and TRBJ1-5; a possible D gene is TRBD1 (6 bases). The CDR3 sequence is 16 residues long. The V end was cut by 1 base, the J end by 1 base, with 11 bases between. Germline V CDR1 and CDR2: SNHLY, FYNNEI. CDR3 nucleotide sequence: TGTGCCAGCAGTGAAGACAGGGAATGGAGCAATCAGCCCCAGCATTTT. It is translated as CASSEDREWSNQPQHF. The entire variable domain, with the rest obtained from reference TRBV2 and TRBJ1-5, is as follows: EPEVTQTPSHQVTQMGQEVILRCVPISNHLYFYWYRQILGQKVEFLVSFYNNEISEKSEIFDDQFSVERPDGSNFTLKIRSTKLEDSAMYFCASSEDREWSNQPQHFGDGTRLSIL.

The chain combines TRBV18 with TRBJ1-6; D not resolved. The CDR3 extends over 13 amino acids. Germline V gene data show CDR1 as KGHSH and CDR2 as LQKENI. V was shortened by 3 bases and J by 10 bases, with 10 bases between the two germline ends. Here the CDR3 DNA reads TGTGCCAGCTCACCCTCTATAAACTCACCCCTCCACTTT. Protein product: CASSPSINSPLHF. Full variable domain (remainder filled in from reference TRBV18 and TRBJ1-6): NAGVMQNPRHLVRRRGQEARLRCSPMKGHSHVYWYRQLPEEGLKFMVYLQKENIIDESGMPKERFSAEFPKEGPSILRIQQVVRGDSAAYFCASSPSINSPLHFGNGTRLTVT.

CDR3 in amino acids: CASRDRGELNTEAFF. The CDR3 nucleotides are TGTGCCAGCAGGGACAGGGGGGAGTTGAACACTGAAGCTTTCTTT. V and J are TRBV13 and TRBJ1-1, with 10 bases fitting TRBD1. CDR3 length equals 15 residues. After removal of 6 bases from V and 0 bases from J, the junction contained 4 bases not matched to a gene. The germline V gene encodes CDR1 PRHDT and CDR2 FYEKMQ (reference sequence).

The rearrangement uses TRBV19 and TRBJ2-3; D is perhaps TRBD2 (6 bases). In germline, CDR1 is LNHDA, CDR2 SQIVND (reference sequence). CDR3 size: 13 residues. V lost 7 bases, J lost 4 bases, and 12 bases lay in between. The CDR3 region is CASKEGRADTQYF. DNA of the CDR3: TGTGCCAGTAAGGAGGGCCGGGCAGATACGCAGTATTTT.

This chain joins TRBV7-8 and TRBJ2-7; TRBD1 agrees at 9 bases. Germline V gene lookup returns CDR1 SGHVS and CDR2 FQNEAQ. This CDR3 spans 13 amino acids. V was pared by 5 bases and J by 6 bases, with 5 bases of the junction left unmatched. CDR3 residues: CASSRDRVAEQYF. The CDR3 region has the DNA TGTGCCAGCAGCCGGGACAGGGTAGCCGAGCAGTACTTC.

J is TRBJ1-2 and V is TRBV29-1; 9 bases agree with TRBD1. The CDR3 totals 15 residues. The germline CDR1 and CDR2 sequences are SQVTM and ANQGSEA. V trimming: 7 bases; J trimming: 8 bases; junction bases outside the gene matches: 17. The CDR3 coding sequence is TGCAGCGCCCATCCCGCGACAGGGGGAATTCGCGGCTACACCTTC. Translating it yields CSAHPATGGIRGYTF.

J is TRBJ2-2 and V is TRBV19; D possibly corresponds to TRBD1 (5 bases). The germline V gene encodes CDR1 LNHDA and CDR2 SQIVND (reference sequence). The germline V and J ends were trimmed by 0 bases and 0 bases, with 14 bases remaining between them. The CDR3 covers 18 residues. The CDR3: CASSIDGWGRTNTGELFF. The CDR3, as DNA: TGTGCCAGTAGTATAGATGGGTGGGGCAGGACGAACACCGGGGAGCTGTTTTTT.

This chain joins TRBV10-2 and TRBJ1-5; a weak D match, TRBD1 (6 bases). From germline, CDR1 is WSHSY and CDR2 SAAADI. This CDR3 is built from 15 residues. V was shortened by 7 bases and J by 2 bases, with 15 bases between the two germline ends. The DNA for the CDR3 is TGCGCCAGCAAGGTGGGGGCCTTTGGCAATCAGCCCCAGCATTTT. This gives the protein CASKVGAFGNQPQHF.

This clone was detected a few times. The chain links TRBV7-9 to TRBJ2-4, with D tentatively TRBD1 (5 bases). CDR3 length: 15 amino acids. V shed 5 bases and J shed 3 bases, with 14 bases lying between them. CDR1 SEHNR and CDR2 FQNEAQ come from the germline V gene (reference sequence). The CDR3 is CASSPRQGDKNIQYF. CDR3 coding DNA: TGTGCCAGCAGCCCGAGGCAGGGTGACAAAAACATTCAGTACTTC.

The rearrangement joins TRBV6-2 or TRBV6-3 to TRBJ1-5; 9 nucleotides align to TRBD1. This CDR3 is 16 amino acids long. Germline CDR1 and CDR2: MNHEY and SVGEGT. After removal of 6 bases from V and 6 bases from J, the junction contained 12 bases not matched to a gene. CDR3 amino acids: CASSTSYRGRGQPQHF. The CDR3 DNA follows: TGTGCCAGCAGCACATCTTACAGGGGGCGGGGTCAGCCCCAGCATTTT.